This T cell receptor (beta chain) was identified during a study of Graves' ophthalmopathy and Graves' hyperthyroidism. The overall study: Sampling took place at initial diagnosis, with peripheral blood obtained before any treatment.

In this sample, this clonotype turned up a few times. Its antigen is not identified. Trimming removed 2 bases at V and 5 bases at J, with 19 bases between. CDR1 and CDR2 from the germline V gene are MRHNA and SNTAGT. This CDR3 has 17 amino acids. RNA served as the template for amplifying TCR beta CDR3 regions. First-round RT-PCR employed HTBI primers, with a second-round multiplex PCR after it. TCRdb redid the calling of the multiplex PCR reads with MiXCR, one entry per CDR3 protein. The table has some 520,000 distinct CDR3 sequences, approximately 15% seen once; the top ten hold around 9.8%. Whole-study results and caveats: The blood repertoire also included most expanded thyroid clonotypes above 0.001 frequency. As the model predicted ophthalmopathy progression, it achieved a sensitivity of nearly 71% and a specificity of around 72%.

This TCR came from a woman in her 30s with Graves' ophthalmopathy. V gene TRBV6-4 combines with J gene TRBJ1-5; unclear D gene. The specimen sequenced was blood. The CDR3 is CASSDAAPQVIYQPQHF. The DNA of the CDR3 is TGTGCCAGCAGTGACGCCGCCCCCCAGGTAATATATCAGCCCCAGCATTTT.